One T cell receptor beta chain is described in this entry. Data came from immunoSEQ multiplex PCR; TCRdb stores just in-frame clones and leaves some out. The table records about 380,000 clones, around 90% of them present only once. Per the germline V gene, CDR1 is MDHEN and CDR2 is SYDVKM. The J segment lost 10 bases and the V segment lost 3 bases, leaving 7 bases of the junction unmatched. The CDR3 extends over 14 amino acids. These data originate in a study of blood T cell repertoires in COVID-19. The wider study: Donors in the United States, Italy and Spain gave samples during acute or convalescent COVID-19. PBMCs, B-cell-depleted T cells, or T cells provided the cDNA or gDNA that made up the material.

The rearrangement joins TRBV28 to TRBJ2-4; TRBD1 matches 9 bases. The source is a man in his forties with acute or convalescent COVID-19. Sequenced material: peripheral blood. CDR3 DNA sequence: TGTGCCAGCAGTTTTGGACAGGACAGGGGTATTCAGTACTTC. This sequence encodes CASSFGQDRGIQYF.